This TCR beta chain was identified during a study of shared clonotypes between healthy human individuals. As for the study in general: CD4 naive and CD4 memory each took three plates per donor, while CD8 naive took two and CD8 memory one.

Clones were sequenced by immunoSEQ multiplex PCR, and TCRdb holds only the in-frame ones, with some missing. The sample shows millions of clones, about 93% of them seen only once. CD45RO-negative, CCR7-selected cells formed the naive CD8 fraction, which excluded terminally differentiated effector memory CD45RA+ cells. Concerning this clone itself: Its antigen is currently unknown.

The V gene end was trimmed by 4 bases and the J gene end by 7 bases; junction bases not matched to a gene: 7. The CDR3 is made up of 13 amino acids. CDR1 and CDR2 (germline): MDHEN, SYDVKM. Study findings and constraints: A generally larger estimated richness was seen in naive subsets than in memory subsets. Non-shared clonotypes displayed generation probabilities falling below those of clonotypes present in all four donors. Sorted-subset sequencing, rarefaction showed, was incomplete despite large depth.

The source material was naive CD8+ T cells from PBMCs. The clonotype originates from a man between 18 and 35 years old in good health. Some clones in this sample may be carry-over from other donors' samples. The chain combines TRBV28 with TRBJ2-7, with TRBD1 identical over 7 bases. The CDR3 sequence: CASSSEQGWEQYF. For the CDR3, the DNA is TGTGCCAGCAGTTCCGAACAGGGGTGGGAGCAGTACTTC.